Listed below are T cell receptor beta chains from one sample, sequenced in a study of tumor-infiltrating lymphocytes in primary liver carcinoma. MiXCR, run by TCRdb on the multiplex PCR reads, gives a single entry per CDR3 protein. The table has some 43,000 distinct CDR3 sequences, approximately 70% seen once; the top ten hold 29%. The sample was liver tumor tissue from sampling region 5. Every receptor here comes from a man aged 35 to 55 with primary liver carcinoma and hepatitis B virus infection. CDR3s include the opening cysteine and the closing phenylalanine or tryptophan. Fields, in order: clone size, D gene, V gene, J gene, CDR3 protein, CDR3 DNA. D genes are given only for firm matches. Rows may omit the clone size; those that give it use once, few, many or a size class.

.,.,TRBV28,TRBJ2-1,CASSLSLPYNEQFF,TGTGCCAGCAGTTTGAGTCTTCCCTACAACGAGCAGTTCTTC
.,.,TRBV4-2,TRBJ2-1,CGSSQVDRYTGLAGRQFF,TGTGGCAGCAGCCAAGTGGACAGGTACACTGGCCTAGCGGGCCGTCAGTTCTTC
.,.,TRBV5-1,TRBJ2-7,CASSLTSGSSYERHF,TGCGCCAGCAGCTTGACAAGTGGGAGCTCCTACGAGCGGCACTTC
.,.,TRBV12-3/TRBV12-4,TRBJ2-5,CASSVSGTSRESQYF,TGTGCCAGTAGCGTATCGGGAACTAGCCGTGAGTCCCAGTACTTC
.,.,TRBV4-1,TRBJ2-1,CASSQEAGNSYNEQFF,TGCGCCAGTAGCCAAGAAGCAGGGAACTCCTACAATGAGCAGTTCTTC
.,.,TRBV6-6,TRBJ1-1,CAGRSGVVAPTEAFF,TGTGCCGGCAGGTCGGGGGTAGTGGCGCCCACCGAAGCTTTCTTT
few,.,TRBV6-5,TRBJ1-2,CASSTETVADDYTF,TGTGCCAGCAGCACCGAGACAGTGGCCGACGACTACACCTTC
.,.,TRBV11-2,TRBJ2-5,CASSLVGGGSRQETQYF,TGTGCCAGCAGCTTAGTCGGAGGGGGCAGTAGGCAAGAGACCCAGTACTTC
large,.,TRBV11-2,TRBJ2-1,CASSSAGPGNEQFF,TGTGCCAGCAGTTCAGCGGGCCCTGGGAATGAGCAGTTCTTC
once,.,TRBV7-2,TRBJ2-5,CASSLTGVGETQYF,TGTGCCAGCAGCTTAACGGGGGTCGGGGAGACCCAGTACTTC
.,.,TRBV12-3/TRBV12-4,TRBJ1-4,CLSSSSQNEKLFF,TGTCTCAGCAGTTCCAGCCAAAATGAAAAACTGTTTTTT
many,.,TRBV6-5,TRBJ2-7,CASSRDREGYEQYF,TGTGCCAGCAGCCGGGATCGTGAAGGCTACGAGCAGTACTTC
many,TRBD2,TRBV7-3,TRBJ2-1,CASSPIVDASGSNEQFF,TGTGCCAGCAGCCCTATCGTTGATGCTAGCGGGAGCAATGAGCAGTTCTTC
few,.,TRBV19,TRBJ2-7,CASSIGAAYEQYF,TGTGCCAGTAGTATAGGAGCAGCCTACGAGCAGTACTTC
many,.,TRBV10-1,TRBJ2-2,CASRTNTGELFF,TGCGCCAGCCGTACGAACACCGGGGAGCTGTTTTTT
once,.,TRBV6-1,TRBJ2-2,CASRQVRRANIGELFF,TGTGCCAGCAGGCAGGTTAGGCGGGCGAACATCGGGGAGCTGTTTTTT
once,.,TRBV25-1,TRBJ2-1,CASGEGAGYNEQFF,TGTGCCAGCGGTGAAGGGGCAGGGTACAATGAGCAGTTCTTC
.,.,TRBV6-5,TRBJ1-1,CASCPRPTGMNTEAFF,TGTGCCAGTTGTCCACGACCTACAGGGATGAACACTGAAGCTTTCTTT
many,.,TRBV5-5,TRBJ2-5,CASSDDLEETQYF,TGTGCCAGCAGCGACGACCTTGAAGAGACCCAGTACTTC
many,TRBD2,TRBV12-3/TRBV12-4,TRBJ2-7,CASSSLGLGEQYF,TGTGCCAGCAGTTCCCTTGGACTAGGCGAGCAGTACTTC
.,.,TRBV10-2,TRBJ2-7,CASSECGSYEQYF,TGCGCCAGTAGTGAGTGCGGTTCCTACGAGCAGTACTTC
many,TRBD2,TRBV12-5,TRBJ2-1,CASGLVLAGEGNEQFF,TGTGCTAGTGGTTTGGTACTAGCGGGAGAGGGGAATGAGCAGTTCTTC
many,TRBD2,TRBV7-8,TRBJ2-1,CASRPLAGGANEQFF,TGTGCCAGCAGACCCCTAGCGGGAGGGGCTAATGAGCAGTTCTTC
.,.,TRBV4-1,TRBJ1-2,CASSLAQGIGGYTF,TGCGCCAGCAGCCTAGCCCAGGGGATTGGGGGCTACACCTTC
.,.,TRBV29-1,TRBJ2-1,CSGIGGRACLQFF,TGCAGCGGTATTGGTGGTCGGGCGTGTCTGCAGTTCTTC
many,.,TRBV10-2,TRBJ1-2,CASSVLVTDGYTF,TGCGCCAGCAGTGTCCTGGTGACTGATGGCTACACCTTC
.,TRBD2,TRBV18,TRBJ2-1,CASSPPLWSGRRYNEQFF,TGTGCCAGCTCACCACCGCTCTGGAGCGGGAGACGTTACAATGAGCAGTTCTTC
.,.,TRBV10-3,TRBJ2-2,CVISDSGGTGELFF,TGTGTCATCAGTGATAGCGGAGGAACCGGGGAGTTGTTTTTT
.,.,TRBV7-9,TRBJ1-1,CTSSPQWLMKTEAFF,TGTACCAGCAGCCCTCAGTGGCTAATGAAGACTGAAGCTTTCTTT
.,.,TRBV11-3,TRBJ1-1,CAGSLVGVNTEALF,TGTGCCGGCAGCTTGGTCGGTGTAAACACTGAAGCTCTCTTT
.,TRBD2,TRBV11-2,TRBJ2-7,CASIRYSGGGYEQYF,TGTGCCAGCATTCGATATTCGGGAGGGGGCTACGAGCAGTACTTC
few,TRBD1,TRBV19,TRBJ1-2,CASSIARDSGYTF,TGTGCCAGTAGTATAGCTCGGGACAGTGGCTACACCTTC
.,.,TRBV6-5,TRBJ1-1,CASCPGDGIKNTEAFF,TGTGCCAGCTGCCCCGGAGACGGCATCAAGAACACTGAAGCTTTCTTT
.,TRBD2,TRBV29-1,TRBJ2-3,CSVDGSWTSVSFTDTQYF,TGCAGCGTCGATGGGTCCTGGACTAGCGTGAGTTTCACAGATACGCAGTATTTT
medium-sized,TRBD2,TRBV11-2,TRBJ2-5,CASSLRPGLAAYQETQYF,TGTGCCAGCAGCTTACGTCCTGGACTAGCGGCGTACCAAGAGACCCAGTACTTC
.,TRBD2,TRBV6-2/TRBV6-3,TRBJ2-7,CASSTPTGKLAGGSYEQYF,TGTGCCAGCAGTACCCCGACAGGAAAACTAGCGGGGGGCTCCTACGAACAGTACTTC
.,.,TRBV12-3/TRBV12-4,TRBJ1-1,CASSKANSLNTEAFF,TGTGCGAGCAGTAAAGCGAACAGTCTTAACACTGAAGCTTTCTTT
.,.,TRBV4-1,TRBJ2-1,CASSQEAIGGDSYNGQFF,TGCGCCAGCAGCCAAGAAGCGATAGGCGGTGACTCCTACAATGGGCAGTTCTTC
.,.,TRBV30,TRBJ2-1,CASQGGKRNEQFF,TGTGCCTCCCAAGGCGGGAAACGCAATGAGCAATTCTTC
.,TRBD1,TRBV14,TRBJ2-5,CASSMGQSLTRGTQCF,TGTGCCAGCAGTATGGGACAGTCTCTAACCAGGGGGACCCAGTGCTTC
once,.,TRBV7-9,TRBJ2-2,CASSSQGPAYPWELFF,TGTGCCAGCAGTTCACAGGGACCCGCTTACCCCTGGGAACTGTTTTTT
.,.,TRBV14,TRBJ2-3,CVSSQDLLGDGDTQYF,TGTGTCAGCAGCCAAGATCTACTGGGAGACGGGGATACGCAGTATTTT
.,TRBD1,TRBV5-5,TRBJ2-7,CASSGGQGIYGSHEQYF,TGTGCCAGCAGCGGGGGACAGGGAATCTACGGCTCCCACGAACAGTACTTC
many,.,TRBV4-1,TRBJ2-1,CASSLEAGVQGRNEQFF,TGCGCCAGCAGCCTAGAGGCGGGAGTACAGGGGAGGAATGAGCAGTTCTTC
few,.,TRBV7-9,TRBJ2-5,CASSLVNKETQYF,TGTGCCAGCAGCTTAGTAAACAAAGAGACCCAGTACTTC
.,.,TRBV29-1,TRBJ2-1,CSVEDQGCERFF,TGCAGCGTTGAAGATCAGGGGTGTGAGCGGTTCTTC
.,.,TRBV5-6,TRBJ1-5,CTSSTYRTGNKPQHF,TGTACCAGCAGCACCTACAGGACGGGCAATAAGCCCCAGCATTTT
.,.,TRBV28,TRBJ2-7,CASSPWTEAYGQYF,TGTGCCAGCAGTCCATGGACAGAAGCCTACGGGCAGTACTTC
many,TRBD1,TRBV6-5,TRBJ1-5,CASSRTGEYNQPQHF,TGTGCCAGCAGCAGGACAGGAGAATACAATCAGCCCCAGCATTTT
many,TRBD2,TRBV2,TRBJ2-5,CASSAGTSGKQETQYF,TGTGCCAGCAGCGCCGGGACTAGCGGGAAACAAGAGACCCAGTACTTC
once,TRBD2,TRBV6-5,TRBJ2-7,CASRLSGSDERYF,TGTGCCAGCAGGCTTAGCGGGAGCGACGAGCGGTACTTC
.,.,TRBV6-1,TRBJ2-3,CANSGLSTETQYF,TGTGCCAACAGTGGTCTCTCCACAGAGACGCAGTATTTT
many,.,TRBV28,TRBJ1-4,CASRPTGPEKLFF,TGTGCCAGCAGACCAACAGGGCCTGAAAAACTGTTTTTT
few,.,TRBV7-2,TRBJ2-7,CASSSSRTSYEQYF,TGTGCCAGCAGCTCTAGCCGGACAAGTTACGAGCAGTACTTC
.,.,TRBV6-1,TRBJ1-1,CATGSGGVNTEALF,TGTGCCACAGGATCGGGGGGTGTAAACACTGAAGCTCTCTTT
.,.,TRBV19,TRBJ2-6,CASGAGTVSGANVLTF,TGTGCCAGTGGGGCAGGAACTGTCTCTGGGGCCAACGTCCTGACTTTC
few,.,TRBV12-3/TRBV12-4,TRBJ2-3,CASSSPSTDTQYF,TGTGCCAGCAGTTCCCCCTCCACAGATACGCAGTATTTT